These 19 T cell receptor beta chains originate from one sample sequenced in a study of monozygotic twins with inflammatory bowel disease. TCRdb reprocessed the 5' RACE reads and stores each CDR3 protein as one record, lacking DNA. Its listing shows more than 120,000 distinct CDR3 sequences. Material for sequencing was blood. These receptors were taken from a human donor with ulcerative colitis or Crohn's disease, or a healthy co-twin of an affected twin (not recorded which).

The V and J genes are TRBV18 and TRBJ2-7; TCRdb's D call, TRBD1, is unchecked because there is no DNA. CDR1 KGHSH and CDR2 LQKENI come from the germline V gene. The CDR3 has 18 amino acids. CDR3 protein: CASSPQSPRGTIPYEQYF.

V gene TRBV7-9 combines with J gene TRBJ1-1; no DNA is available, so the TRBD1 call from TCRdb remains unchecked. From germline, CDR1 is SEHNR and CDR2 FQNEAQ (reference sequence). The CDR3 runs to 15 residues. CDR3 loop: CASSRTGDGATEAFF. Full variable domain (missing parts from reference TRBV7-9 and TRBJ1-1): DTGVSQNPRHKITKRGQNVTFRCDPISEHNRLYWYRQTLGQGPEFLTYFQNEAQLEKSRLLSDRFSAERPKGSFSTLEIQRTEQGDSAMYLCASSRTGDGATEAFFGQGTRLTVV.

The V and J genes are TRBV7-2 and TRBJ2-1; lacking DNA, the TRBD2 call made by TCRdb goes unchecked. CDR3 size: 14 residues. The germline V gene encodes CDR1 SGHTA and CDR2 FQGNSA. CDR3 in amino acids: CASNLGTSGGGYLF.

The gene calls are TRBV7-2 and TRBJ2-3; absent DNA, TCRdb's TRBD1 call cannot be checked. This CDR3 contains 14 residues. CDR1 is SGHTA and CDR2 is FQGNSA in the germline V gene. The CDR3 here is CASRRDRGWDTQYF.

The chain combines TRBV5-4 with TRBJ1-2. From germline, CDR1 is SGHNT and CDR2 YYREEE (reference sequence). The CDR3 covers 17 residues. This CDR3 reads CASSLAGGRATNYGYTF.

The chain has TRBV19 and TRBJ1-6; TCRdb outputs TRBD1, but without DNA this stays unchecked. The CDR3 contains 14 residues. Germline V CDR1 and CDR2: LNHDA, SQIVND (reference sequence). The CDR3 spells CASSISGGDSPLHF.

The CDR3 spells CAWSVLAGGDTQYF. V is TRBV30 and J is TRBJ2-3; with no DNA, the TCRdb D assignment of TRBD2 cannot be verified. Germline V gives CDR1 GTSNPN, CDR2 SVGIG (reference sequence). CDR3 length: 14 residues. The full variable domain, in which reference TRBV30 and TRBJ2-3 provide the parts outside the CDR3, is SQTIHQWPATLVQPVGSPLSLECTVEGTSNPNLYWYRQAAGRGLQLLFYSVGIGQISSEVPQNLSASRPQDRQFILSSKKLLLSDSGFYLCAWSVLAGGDTQYFGPGTRLTVL.

V is TRBV7-2 and J is TRBJ1-3. The CDR3 has 14 amino acids. Germline V gene data show CDR1 as SGHTA and CDR2 as FQGNSA. The CDR3 sequence: CASSSAYSGNTIYF. The variable domain in full, with the rest retrieved from reference TRBV7-2 and TRBJ1-3, is GAGVSQSPSNKVTEKGKDVELRCDPISGHTALYWYRQSLGQGLEFLIYFQGNSAPDKSGLPSDRFSAERTGGSVSTLTIQRTQQEDSAVYLCASSSAYSGNTIYFGEGSWLTVV.

The rearrangement links TRBV7-6 to TRBJ2-1; with no DNA, the TCRdb D assignment of TRBD1 cannot be verified. Looked up from germline, CDR1 is SGHVS and CDR2 is FNYEAQ. The CDR3 has 15 residues. CDR3 protein: CASSFQGAAYNEQFF.

J is TRBJ2-5 and V is TRBV12-5. Germline CDR1 LGHNT, CDR2 FRNRAP. This CDR3 comprises 18 residues. This chain's CDR3 is CASGLVLDGTYSGETQYF.

V usage is TRBV7-7 and J usage is TRBJ2-1; the TRBD2 assignment by TCRdb is unverifiable without DNA. CDR3 length: 13 residues. CDR1 is SSHAT, CDR2 FNYEAQ, per germline (reference sequence). Here the CDR3 reads CASSLLGHNEQFF.

The rearrangement links TRBV18 to TRBJ2-7. CDR3 length: 16 amino acids. Germline-derived CDR1 and CDR2 are KGHSH and LQKENI. This chain's CDR3 is CASSPVSASFIYEQYF.

The V and J genes are TRBV3-1 and TRBJ2-6; TCRdb's D call, TRBD1, is unchecked because there is no DNA. CDR1 LGHDT and CDR2 YNNKEL come from the germline V gene (reference sequence). The CDR3 length is 17 residues. CDR3 protein: CASSQGQGLSGANVLTF.

The chain combines TRBV20-1 with TRBJ2-7; TCRdb's D call of TRBD1 is untestable without DNA. Germline CDR1 and CDR2: DFQATT and SNEGSKA (reference sequence). This CDR3 is built from 15 residues. The CDR3 region is CSAREAGHRDYEQYF.

The chain uses TRBV5-6 and TRBJ2-1; TCRdb designates TRBD1, a call that cannot be tested without DNA. Germline V gives CDR1 SGHDT, CDR2 YYEEEE. The CDR3 spans 17 residues. The CDR3 loop reads CASSRPGTGGDGNEQFF.

The chain has TRBV20-1 and TRBJ2-3; without DNA, the TCRdb call of TRBD1 cannot be checked. The CDR3 has 17 amino acids. Germline CDR1 is DFQATT and CDR2 is SNEGSKA (reference sequence). CDR3 amino acids: CSARGGWGYSSTDTQYF.

V gene TRBV9 combines with J gene TRBJ2-7; the D call of TRBD2 rests on TCRdb alone, since no DNA is present to check it. The CDR3 is 16 residues long. Germline V gene data show CDR1 as SGDLS and CDR2 as YYNGEE. The CDR3 sequence is CASSVEPKVLGDEQYF.

The chain links TRBV7-2 to TRBJ2-3. Germline CDR1 reads SGHTA; CDR2 reads FQGNSA. This CDR3 has 12 amino acids. CDR3 in amino acids: CASSSQWDTQYF.

The chain has TRBV5-5 and TRBJ2-5. Germline loops: CDR1 SGHKS, CDR2 YYEKEE (reference sequence). CDR3 length: 14 amino acids. CDR3 in amino acids: CASSEVRLQETQYF.